This entry is about one TCR beta chain. This could be a read error, since a much larger clone is one nucleotide away. TCRdb reprocessed the RT-PCR reads with MiXCR, giving one entry per CDR3 protein. The sample carries roughly 140,000 distinct CDR3 sequences, approximately 35% recorded once. This entry is derived from a study of patients and donors after allogeneic stem cell transplantation. The V gene lost 6 bases and the J gene lost 7 bases, with 13 bases spanning the gap. This CDR3 spans 13 amino acids. V is TRBV12-3 or TRBV12-4 and J is TRBJ1-5; TRBD1 might be the D (6 bases). The sequenced material came from blood, either unsorted or a sorted T cell fraction (not recorded which). The receptor was derived from a human donor who was either an allogeneic HSCT recipient or a stem cell or donor lymphocyte infusion donor (not recorded which). It is not recorded whose cells these are; they may come from a transplant donor. This CDR3 reads CASSPRGAQPQHF. CDR3 DNA: TGTGCCAGCAGCCCCCGGGGGGCCCAGCCCCAGCATTTT.